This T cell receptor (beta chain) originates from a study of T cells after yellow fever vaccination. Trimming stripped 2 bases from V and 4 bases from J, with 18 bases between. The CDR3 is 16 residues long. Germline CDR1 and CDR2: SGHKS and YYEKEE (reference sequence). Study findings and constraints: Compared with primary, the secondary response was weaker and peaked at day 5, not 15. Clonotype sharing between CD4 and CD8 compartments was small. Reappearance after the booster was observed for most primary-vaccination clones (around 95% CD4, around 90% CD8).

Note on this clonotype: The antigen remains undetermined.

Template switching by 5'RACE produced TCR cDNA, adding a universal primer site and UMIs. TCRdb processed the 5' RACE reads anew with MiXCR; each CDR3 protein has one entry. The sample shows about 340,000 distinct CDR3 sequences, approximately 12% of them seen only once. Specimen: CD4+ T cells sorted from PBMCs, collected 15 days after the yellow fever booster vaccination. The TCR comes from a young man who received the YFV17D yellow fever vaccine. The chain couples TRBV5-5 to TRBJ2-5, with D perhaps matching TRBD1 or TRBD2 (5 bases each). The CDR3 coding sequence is TGTGCCAGCAGCTTCCGCCGGGACGCACCTCTAGAGACCCAGTACTTC. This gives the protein CASSFRRDAPLETQYF.